A single sample gave rise to the 14 T cell receptor beta chains below, sequenced in a study of blood T cell repertoires in COVID-19. Repertoires were generated with immunoSEQ multiplex PCR, while TCRdb's copy carries only in-frame clones and drops some. The sample records about 140,000 clones, approximately 85% being singletons. What was sequenced was peripheral blood. These receptors were taken from a man in his fifties or sixties with acute or convalescent COVID-19.

The rearrangement joins TRBV7-9 to TRBJ2-4; D is possibly TRBD1 (5 bases). Germline V gene lookup returns CDR1 SEHNR and CDR2 FQNEAQ (reference sequence). V was cut by 0 bases and J by 0 bases, with 6 bases left in between. The CDR3 runs to 15 residues. The CDR3 sequence: CASSLAGLAKNIQYF. In DNA, the CDR3 is TGTGCCAGCAGCTTAGCGGGGCTAGCCAAAAACATTCAGTACTTC.

The rearrangement joins TRBV6-1 to TRBJ2-7; D is uncertain. The ends were cut back, 1 base at V and 3 bases at J, with 7 bases in the middle. The CDR3 sequence is 13 residues long. Germline-derived CDR1 and CDR2 are MNHNS and SASEGT. The chain's CDR3 is CASSEVSGYEQYF. CDR3 DNA sequence: TGTGCCAGCAGTGAAGTGTCGGGCTACGAGCAGTACTTC.

V gene TRBV18 combines with J gene TRBJ1-2; TRBD1 matches 7 bases. CDR1 is KGHSH, CDR2 LQKENI, per germline. There are 14 residues in the CDR3. V lost 2 bases to trimming and J lost 4 bases; unmatched junction nucleotides: 4. This CDR3 is CASSPGTDLYGYTF. CDR3 bases: TGTGCCAGCTCACCAGGGACAGACCTCTATGGCTACACCTTC.

This clone occurred once. V usage is TRBV6-5 and J usage is TRBJ2-2; TRBD1 aligns across 7 bases. Germline CDR1 MNHEY, CDR2 SVGAGI. J gave up 6 bases and V 6 bases, and 10 bases lay outside the gene matches. There are 15 residues in the CDR3. The CDR3 nucleotides are TGTGCCAGCAGCCGTGAAATGACAGGGCCCGGGGAGCTGTTTTTT. Its protein product is CASSREMTGPGELFF.

This clone was seen a few times. This sequence joins TRBV5-1 and TRBJ2-3; 8 bases fit TRBD2. CDR1 is SGHRS, CDR2 YFSETQ, per germline. The CDR3 extends over 15 amino acids. Losses at the gene ends were 4 bases for V and 2 bases for J; bases not matched to a gene: 6. This chain's CDR3 is CASSASGGYTDTQYF. The CDR3 DNA follows: TGCGCCAGCAGCGCGAGCGGGGGATACACAGATACGCAGTATTTT.

The CDR3 protein is CSVEDWQGDGYTF. The CDR3 DNA sequence: TGCAGCGTTGAAGATTGGCAGGGTGATGGCTACACCTTC. The V gene is TRBV29-1, the J gene TRBJ1-2; weak D call: TRBD1 (5 bases). Trimming took off 0 bases at V and 6 bases at J, with 11 bases between the two ends. This CDR3 region has 13 residues. In germline, CDR1 is SQVTM, CDR2 ANQGSEA.

This clone was observed at least ten times. The chain employs TRBV6-5 and TRBJ1-1, with D tentatively TRBD1 (6 bases). The CDR3 has 12 residues. CDR1 and CDR2 from the germline V gene are MNHEY and SVGAGI. V lost 8 bases and J 1 base, leaving 8 bases between the germline ends. CDR3 protein: CASETGNTEAFF. CDR3 bases: TGTGCCAGCGAGACAGGGAACACTGAAGCTTTCTTT.

The V and J genes are TRBV5-1 and TRBJ2-1; D remains ambiguous. With 2 bases removed from V and 7 bases from J, the gap between germline ends came to 7 bases. The CDR3 covers 12 residues. Per germline, CDR1 SGHRS and CDR2 YFSETQ. In nucleotides, the CDR3 is TGCGCCAGCAGCTTACGACTGAATGAGCAGTTCTTC. Translating it yields CASSLRLNEQFF.

CDR3 DNA: TGCGCCAGCAGCTTCGGGGACAGGGACCTCCTAGCCAAAAACATTCAGTACTTC. Its protein product is CASSFGDRDLLAKNIQYF. The chain employs TRBV5-1 and TRBJ2-4, with 9 positions matching TRBD1. V trimming: 2 bases; J trimming: 0 bases; junction bases outside the gene matches: 9. The CDR3 consists of 18 residues. Looked up from germline, CDR1 is SGHRS and CDR2 is YFSETQ.

The CDR3: CSASRFGGVNTEAFF. DNA of the CDR3: TGCAGTGCTAGTAGATTCGGGGGAGTGAACACTGAAGCTTTCTTT. The chain links TRBV20-1 to TRBJ1-1; the D gene is possibly TRBD1 (5 bases). The germline gives CDR1 DFQATT, CDR2 SNEGSKA (reference sequence). This CDR3 spans 15 amino acids. Trimming took 3 bases from V and 0 from J, leaving 14 bases between them.

This clone showed up just once. The V gene is TRBV9, the J gene TRBJ2-7; maybe TRBD1 (6 bases). V lost 3 bases to trimming and J lost 0 bases, with 10 bases between them. The germline CDR1 and CDR2 sequences are SGDLS and YYNGEE. The CDR3 loop spans 14 amino acids. The CDR3 nucleotides are TGTGCCAGCAGCGCGGACAGTTACTCCTACGAGCAGTACTTC. It specifies CASSADSYSYEQYF.

The chain employs TRBV2 and TRBJ1-6; D ambiguous. The CDR3 extends over 11 amino acids. V lost 2 bases and J lost 19, with 12 bases in between. Germline lookup yields CDR1 SNHLY and CDR2 FYNNEI. The CDR3 region has the DNA TGTGCCAGCAGTGAAAGCTTCACGAATCACTTT. It is translated as CASSESFTNHF.

The rearrangement uses TRBV6-2 or TRBV6-3 and TRBJ2-7; D unresolved. Germline V gene lookup returns CDR1 MNHEY and CDR2 SVGEGT. Deletions cut 0 bases from V and 2 bases from J, with 17 bases between. The CDR3 runs to 17 residues. DNA for the CDR3: TGTGCCAGCAGTTACTCCCCGGGTTTAGGCAGAACCTACGAGCAGTACTTC. It encodes CASSYSPGLGRTYEQYF.

V is TRBV7-9 and J is TRBJ2-1, with 9 positions matching TRBD2. The CDR3 covers 12 residues. V gave up 1 base and J gave up 13 bases; unmatched junction bases: 2. The germline gives CDR1 SEHNR, CDR2 FQNEAQ (reference sequence). The CDR3 sequence is CASSLVAGEQFF. Here the CDR3 DNA reads TGTGCCAGCAGCTTAGTAGCGGGGGAACAGTTCTTC. Full variable domain (rest looked up from reference TRBV7-9 and TRBJ2-1): DTGVSQNPRHKITKRGQNVTFRCDPISEHNRLYWYRQTLGQGPEFLTYFQNEAQLEKSRLLSDRFSAERPKGSFSTLEIQRTEQGDSAMYLCASSLVAGEQFFGPGTRLTVL.